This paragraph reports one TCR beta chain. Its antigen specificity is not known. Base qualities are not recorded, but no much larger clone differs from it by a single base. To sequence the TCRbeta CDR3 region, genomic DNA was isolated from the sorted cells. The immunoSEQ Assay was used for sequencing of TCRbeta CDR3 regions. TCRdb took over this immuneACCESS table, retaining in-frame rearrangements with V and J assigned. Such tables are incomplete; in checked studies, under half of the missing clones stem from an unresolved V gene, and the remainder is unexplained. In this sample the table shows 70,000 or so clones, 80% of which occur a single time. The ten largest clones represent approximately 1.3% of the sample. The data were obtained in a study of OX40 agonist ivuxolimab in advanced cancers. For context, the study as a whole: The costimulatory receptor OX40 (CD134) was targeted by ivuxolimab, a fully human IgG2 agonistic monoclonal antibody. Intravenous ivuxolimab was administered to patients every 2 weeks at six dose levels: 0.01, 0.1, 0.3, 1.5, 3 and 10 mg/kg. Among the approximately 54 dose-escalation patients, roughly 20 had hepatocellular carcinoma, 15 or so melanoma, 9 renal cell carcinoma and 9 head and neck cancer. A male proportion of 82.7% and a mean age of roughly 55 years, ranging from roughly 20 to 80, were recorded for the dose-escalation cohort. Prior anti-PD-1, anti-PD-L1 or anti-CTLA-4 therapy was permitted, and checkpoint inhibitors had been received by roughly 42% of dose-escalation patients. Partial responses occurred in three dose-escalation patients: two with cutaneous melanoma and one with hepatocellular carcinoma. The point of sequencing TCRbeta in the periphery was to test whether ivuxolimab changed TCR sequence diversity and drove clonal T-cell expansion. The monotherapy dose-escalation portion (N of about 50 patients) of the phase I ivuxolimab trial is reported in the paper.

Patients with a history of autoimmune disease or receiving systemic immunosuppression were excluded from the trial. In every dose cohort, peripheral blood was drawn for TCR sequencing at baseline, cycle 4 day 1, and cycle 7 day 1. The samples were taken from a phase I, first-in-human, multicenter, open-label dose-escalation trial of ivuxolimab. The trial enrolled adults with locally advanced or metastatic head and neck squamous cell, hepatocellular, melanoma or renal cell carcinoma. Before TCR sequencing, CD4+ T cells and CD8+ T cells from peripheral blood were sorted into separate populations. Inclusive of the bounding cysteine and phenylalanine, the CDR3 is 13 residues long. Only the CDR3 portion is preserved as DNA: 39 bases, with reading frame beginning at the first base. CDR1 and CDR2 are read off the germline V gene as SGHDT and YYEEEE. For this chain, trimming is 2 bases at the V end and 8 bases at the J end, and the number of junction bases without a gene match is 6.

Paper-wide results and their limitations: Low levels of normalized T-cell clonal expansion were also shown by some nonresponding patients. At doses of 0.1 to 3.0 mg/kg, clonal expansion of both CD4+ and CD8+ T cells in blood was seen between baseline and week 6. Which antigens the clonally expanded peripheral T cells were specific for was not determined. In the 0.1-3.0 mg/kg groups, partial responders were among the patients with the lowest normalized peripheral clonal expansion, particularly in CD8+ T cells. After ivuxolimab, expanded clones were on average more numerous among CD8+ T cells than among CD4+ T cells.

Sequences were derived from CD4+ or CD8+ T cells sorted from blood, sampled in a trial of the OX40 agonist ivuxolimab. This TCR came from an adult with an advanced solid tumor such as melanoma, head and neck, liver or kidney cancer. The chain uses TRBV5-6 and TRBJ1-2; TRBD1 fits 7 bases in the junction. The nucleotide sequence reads TGTGCCAGCAGCTTTTGGGGGACAGCGGGCTACACCTTC. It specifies CASSFWGTAGYTF.